Listed here is a single TCR beta chain. What antigen it recognizes has not been identified. Base qualities are not at hand, and no much larger clone is one base apart. This sample is drawn from a study of CD8 T cells in ankylosing spondylitis (dated by TCRdb to 2017 to 2019). The study in broad terms: The study set out to find disease-linked TCR variants by profiling T cell receptor beta repertoires in ankylosing spondylitis patients and healthy donors. The full study cohort comprised about 25 ankylosing spondylitis patients and 85 to 120 healthy donors. Samples of peripheral blood were taken, and for ankylosing spondylitis patients, synovial fluid was collected as well.

Sequenced on an Illumina HiSeq 2500. Quantitative 5'-RACE with molecular barcodes was used to prepare TCR beta libraries. The study's processing was this. A new computational method based on a probabilistic model of VDJ rearrangement was used to identify disease-linked TCR variants. TCRdb's own reprocessing of the public reads used fastp at Q25 and MiXCR and kept productive beta chains. A single entry per CDR3 protein holds the most common genes and DNA from its merged rows. TCRdb, not the original authors, processed these V and J calls. This sample lists approximately 250,000 distinct CDR3 sequences; 8% to 9% were detected once. Clones ranked in the top ten supply 4.8% of the sample. From the germline V gene, CDR1 is SGHAT and CDR2 is FQNNGV. V is trimmed back by 8 bases and J by 9 bases, and the junction contains 13 bases that no gene match accounts for. Inclusive of the bounding cysteine and phenylalanine, the CDR3 is 14 residues long. The read is trimmed to its CDR3 DNA, 42 bases read in frame from base 1.

What the study reported, not specific to this receptor: The disease-linked clones showed a CD8+ phenotype and occurred at relatively low frequencies in peripheral blood. Significant enrichment of the disease-linked clones was reported in matched synovial fluid samples from ankylosing spondylitis patients. Some TCR beta motif variants had previously been reported in synovial fluid and blood of reactive arthritis patients, which suggested common disease-initiation mechanisms. A TCR beta motif of seven or eight highly homologous amino acid variants appeared characteristic of blood from ankylosing spondylitis patients.

The chain links TRBV11-2 with TRBJ2-4, with 7 middle bases fitting TRBD1. The source is a female donor with ankylosing spondylitis or in good health (not recorded which). The sequenced sample was blood, either unsorted or a sorted T cell fraction (not recorded which). At the DNA level, the sequence is TGTGCCAGCGGAACAGGGGCGTTCTCGGGCATTCAGTACTTC. Its coded protein is CASGTGAFSGIQYF.